The clone carrying this TCR beta chain has a handful of counts. What it binds is not known. Germline assignment: CDR1 SEHNR and CDR2 FQNEAQ (reference sequence). This CDR3 is built from 16 residues. The V and J ends lost 5 bases and 0 bases respectively, with 14 bases between them. This entry belongs to a study of blood T cells in healthy people across ages. Study-wide findings and caveats: PBMCs went unsorted, and a conclusive naive versus antigen-experienced comparison was therefore prevented. Lack of knowledge of donor CMV status possibly confounded expanded clonotype changes. Significant beta diversity loss was already apparent by age about 42, declining roughly linearly.

Primed by a sample-barcoded 5' primer and a J-beta primer mix, a second PCR proceeded for 7 to 11 cycles. TCRdb recomputed calls from the 5' RACE reads with MiXCR, one row per CDR3 protein. The sample carries roughly 1.7 million distinct CDR3 sequences, 30% to 35% recorded once. The sequencing sample was made of blood. The chain uses TRBV7-9 and TRBJ2-1, with D possibly TRBD1 on 6 matching bases. The TCR comes from a woman aged 30 to 39 in good health. The CDR3 sequence is CASSHHRASSYNEQFF. DNA of the CDR3: TGTGCCAGCAGCCATCACAGGGCAAGCTCCTACAATGAGCAGTTCTTC.